The 26 T cell receptor beta chains in this list originate from one sample, sequenced in a study of T cell responses to AZD1222 COVID-19 vaccine (dated by TCRdb to the early 2020s). Receptor amplification or capture employed the immunoSEQ multiplex PCR assay. Sourced from immuneACCESS, this table was stored by TCRdb with only in-frame sequences that have V and J called. A share of the clones is absent; for the studies checked, an unresolved V gene accounts for under half, and the remainder has no known explanation. Across this sample there are about 110,000 clones, with approximately 92% seen only once. The top ten constitute more than 2% of the sample. In the paper's terms, the time point label means: about 28 days (+/-7) after the second vaccine dose. The input for sequencing was peripheral blood, taken 28 days after the second AZD1222 dose. Receptors originate from an adult who received the AZD1222 COVID-19 vaccine.

The genes are TRBV9 and TRBJ2-2; the match to TRBD1 covers 7 bases. The CDR3 contains 15 residues. With 1 base clipped from V and 2 bases from J, the junction kept 2 bases outside the gene matches. Germline assignment: CDR1 SGDLS and CDR2 YYNGEE. The CDR3 bases are TGTGCCAGCAGCGTACGGACAGGAAACACCGGGGAGCTGTTTTTT. It specifies CASSVRTGNTGELFF.

The chain links TRBV7-2 to TRBJ2-5; D remains unclear. V was shortened by 5 bases and J by 0 bases, with 4 bases between the two germline ends. Germline V gene sequence: CDR1 SGHTA, CDR2 FQGNSA. The CDR3 has 12 residues. This CDR3 is CASSEYQETQYF. In DNA, the CDR3 is TGTGCCAGCAGCGAGTACCAAGAGACCCAGTACTTC.

This chain uses TRBV5-1 with TRBJ2-1; 8 nucleotides line up with TRBD2. With 0 bases clipped from V and 8 bases from J, the junction kept 10 bases outside the gene matches. This CDR3 spans 16 amino acids. The germline V gene encodes CDR1 SGHRS and CDR2 YFSETQ. As DNA, the CDR3 is TGCGCCAGCAGCTTGGCGGGGGGGGGCGTGGGCGATGAGCAGTTCTTC. Amino acid sequence: CASSLAGGGVGDEQFF.

The CDR3 loop is CASGQGAYEQYF. CDR3 in DNA: TGTGCCAGCGGACAGGGGGCCTACGAGCAGTACTTC. V and J are TRBV19 and TRBJ2-7, with 10 bases lining up with TRBD1. The germline V gene encodes CDR1 LNHDA and CDR2 SQIVND (reference sequence). V gave up 9 bases and J gave up 2 bases; unmatched junction bases: 1. This CDR3 contains 12 residues.

The rearrangement joins TRBV9 to TRBJ1-2; TRBD1 might be the D (6 bases). The CDR3 has 15 amino acids. The V gene lost 4 bases and the J gene lost 2 bases, with 15 bases spanning the gap. Germline V CDR1 and CDR2: SGDLS, YYNGEE. CDR3 region: CASSRDNGENYGYTF. Here the CDR3 DNA reads TGTGCCAGCAGCCGGGACAACGGGGAAAACTATGGCTACACCTTC. Full variable domain (missing parts from reference TRBV9 and TRBJ1-2): DSGVTQTPKHLITATGQRVTLRCSPRSGDLSVYWYQQSLDQGLQFLIQYYNGEERAKGNILERFSAQQFPDLHSELNLSSLELGDSALYFCASSRDNGENYGYTFGSGTRLTVV.

This chain connects TRBV2 to TRBJ2-7; TRBD1 matches 9 bases. Germline V gene lookup returns CDR1 SNHLY and CDR2 FYNNEI. The CDR3 sequence is 15 residues long. Trimming at V came to 6 bases and at J to 0 bases, leaving 6 bases not matched to a gene. CDR3 residues: CASRPDRGVSYEQYF. The CDR3, as DNA: TGTGCCAGCAGACCCGACAGGGGGGTCTCCTACGAGCAGTACTTC. Looking up the rest from reference TRBV2 and TRBJ2-7 gives the full variable domain: EPEVTQTPSHQVTQMGQEVILRCVPISNHLYFYWYRQILGQKVEFLVSFYNNEISEKSEIFDDQFSVERPDGSNFTLKIRSTKLEDSAMYFCASRPDRGVSYEQYFGPGTRLTVT.

The chain has TRBV18 and TRBJ2-7; D uncertain. This CDR3 spans 11 amino acids. V lost 2 bases to trimming and J lost 4 bases, with 3 bases between them. Germline-derived CDR1 and CDR2 are KGHSH and LQKENI. The CDR3, as DNA: TGTGCCAGCTCACCAAATTACGAGCAGTACTTC. It is translated as CASSPNYEQYF.

The CDR3 DNA sequence: TGCGCCAGCAGCCAAGATGAAGGACAGGCTAGCAATCAGCCCCAGCATTTT. Protein product: CASSQDEGQASNQPQHF. This chain uses TRBV4-1 with TRBJ1-5, with 7 bases that match TRBD1. The J segment lost 0 bases and the V segment lost 0 bases, leaving 5 bases of the junction unmatched. This CDR3 spans 17 amino acids. The germline gives CDR1 MGHRA, CDR2 YSYEKL.

This clone occurred once. V gene TRBV5-1 combines with J gene TRBJ1-2; tentatively, D is TRBD1 (5 bases). The V and J ends lost 2 bases and 3 bases respectively, with 17 bases between them. CDR1 is SGHRS, CDR2 YFSETQ, per germline. The CDR3 spans 16 residues. The CDR3 DNA sequence: TGCGCCAGCAGCTTCGAACGCCGGGGCCGAGACTATGGCTACACCTTC. Amino acid sequence: CASSFERRGRDYGYTF.

J is TRBJ2-2 and V is TRBV5-1; tentative D call: TRBD1 (5 bases). Deletions cut 0 bases from V and 0 bases from J, with 9 bases between. This CDR3 has 16 amino acids. Germline CDR1 and CDR2: SGHRS and YFSETQ. CDR3 in DNA: TGCGCCAGCAGCTTGGAGACAGCTACGAACACCGGGGAGCTGTTTTTT. This gives the protein CASSLETATNTGELFF.

V and J are TRBV21-1 and TRBJ2-7; the table's D call, TRBD2, was not checked against the DNA. TRBV21-1 has pseudogene status. CDR3 length: 14 residues. The CDR3 bases are TGTGCCGCCCCCGCGGGTGGCTCAGCCTACGAGCAGTACTTC. Translating it yields CAAPAGGSAYEQYF.

This chain joins TRBV28 and TRBJ1-4; 10 bases are a match to TRBD1. CDR1 is MDHEN and CDR2 is SYDVKM in the germline V gene. Trimming cost V 8 bases and J 8 bases; bases outside gene matches: 8. The CDR3 sequence is 14 residues long. The CDR3 is CASGGQGTWEKLFF. CDR3 DNA sequence: TGTGCCAGCGGGGGACAGGGGACGTGGGAAAAACTGTTTTTT.

The V call is TRBV10-3, the J call TRBJ1-6; 10 nucleotides agree with TRBD1. CDR3 length: 15 amino acids. V was pared by 3 bases and J by 7 bases, with 3 bases of the junction left unmatched. CDR1 and CDR2 (germline): ENHRY, SYGVKD. The CDR3 DNA reads TGTGCCATCAGTGACCCGGACAGGGGGAATTCACCCCTCCACTTT. It yields the protein CAISDPDRGNSPLHF.

This chain links TRBV10-3 with TRBJ2-3; no clear D gene. The CDR3 length is 12 residues. The germline V gene encodes CDR1 ENHRY and CDR2 SYGVKD. V shed 7 bases and J shed 1 base, with 6 bases lying between them. The CDR3 bases are TGTGCCATCAAGCAGCGCACAGATACGCAGTATTTT. Protein sequence: CAIKQRTDTQYF.

The rearrangement joins TRBV11-2 to TRBJ2-4, with D tentatively TRBD2 (6 bases). V was shortened by 2 bases and J by 0 bases, with 11 bases between the two germline ends. Germline V lookup: CDR1 SGHAT, CDR2 FQNNGV. The CDR3 covers 16 residues. The CDR3 DNA reads as TGTGCCAGCAGCTTACAGGCGGGGCTAGCCAAAAACATTCAGTACTTC. It translates to CASSLQAGLAKNIQYF.

The V gene is TRBV5-4, the J gene TRBJ2-5; weak D call: TRBD1 (6 bases). The CDR3 totals 15 residues. Trimming pared 4 bases from V and 4 bases from J, leaving 17 bases between. Germline V gives CDR1 SGHNT, CDR2 YYREEE (reference sequence). The CDR3 DNA is TGTGCCAGCAGCGGAGACAGGCAGTGGGGAGAGACCCAGTACTTC. It specifies CASSGDRQWGETQYF.

The sample holds a few counts of this clone. This chain links TRBV6-2 or TRBV6-3 with TRBJ1-6; D remains ambiguous. V was shortened by 5 bases and J by 8 bases, with 19 bases between the two germline ends. The CDR3 spans 16 residues. Germline assignment: CDR1 MNHEY and CDR2 SVGEGT. The CDR3 loop is CASSLDTDTIDSPLHF. In nucleotides, the CDR3 is TGTGCCAGCAGTCTCGACACTGATACTATCGATTCACCCCTCCACTTT.

In DNA form, the CDR3 reads TGTGCCAGCAGTTTAGAAGGCGGAGAGACCCAGTACTTC. Translation gives CASSLEGGETQYF. This chain links TRBV6-2 or TRBV6-3 with TRBJ2-5; D call uncertain. There are 13 residues in the CDR3. Germline CDR1 and CDR2: MNHEY and SVGEGT. Trimming took 4 bases from V and 4 from J, leaving 10 bases between them.

This chain links TRBV6-1 with TRBJ2-5; D is undetermined. The CDR3 covers 15 residues. In germline, CDR1 is MNHNS, CDR2 SASEGT. V gave up 2 bases and J gave up 4 bases, with 14 bases separating them. The chain's CDR3 is CASSEKLGIPETQYF. The DNA of the CDR3 is TGTGCCAGCAGTGAAAAGTTGGGGATCCCAGAGACCCAGTACTTC.

The genes are TRBV19 and TRBJ2-2, with D maybe TRBD2 (6 bases). The CDR3 is made up of 13 amino acids. Trimming cost V 3 bases and J 6 bases, with 8 bases left between them. The germline V gene encodes CDR1 LNHDA and CDR2 SQIVND (reference sequence). The CDR3 loop is CASSISGAGELFF. CDR3 bases: TGTGCCAGTAGTATCTCGGGGGCCGGGGAGCTGTTTTTT.

CDR3 in amino acids: CASRTGQGNTEAFF. The CDR3 DNA follows: TGCGCCAGCAGGACGGGACAGGGGAACACTGAAGCTTTCTTT. This chain uses TRBV5-1 with TRBJ1-1, with 9 bases lining up with TRBD1. Trimming removed 5 bases from V and 1 base from J; junction bases left unmatched: 3. CDR1 is SGHRS, CDR2 YFSETQ, per germline. This CDR3 comprises 14 residues.

This clone was recorded only once. The rearrangement joins TRBV6-6 to TRBJ2-3, with D perhaps TRBD1 (6 bases). V lost 6 bases and J lost 2, with 12 bases in between. The length of the CDR3 is 14 residues. CDR1 and CDR2 (germline): MNHNY, SVGAGI (reference sequence). CDR3 nucleotide sequence: TGTGCCAGCAGCTCAACAGGGACCACAGATACGCAGTATTTT. It yields the protein CASSSTGTTDTQYF.

V and J are TRBV10-2 and TRBJ1-6, with a tentative D call TRBD1 (6 bases). The germline V and J ends were trimmed by 6 bases and 13 bases, with 16 bases remaining between them. Germline V lookup: CDR1 WSHSY, CDR2 SAAADI. This CDR3 is built from 13 residues. The CDR3: CASRLDRRSPLHF. DNA of the CDR3: TGCGCCAGCAGATTAGACAGGAGATCCCCCCTCCACTTT.

The J gene is TRBJ1-1, the V gene TRBV7-8; D unclear. The CDR3 consists of 14 residues. Germline V lookup: CDR1 SGHVS, CDR2 FQNEAQ. V lost 5 bases, J lost 5 bases, and 15 bases lay in between. The CDR3 DNA reads TGTGCCAGCAGCCCCACCTCCGGATATACTGAAGCTTTCTTT. Translated, it gives CASSPTSGYTEAFF. The whole variable domain, remainder taken from reference TRBV7-8 and TRBJ1-1, is GAGVSQSPRYKVAKRGQDVALRCDPISGHVSLFWYQQALGQGPEFLTYFQNEAQLDKSGLPSDRFFAERPEGSVSTLKIQRTQQEDSAVYLCASSPTSGYTEAFFGQGTRLTVV.

CDR3 sequence (DNA): TGTGCCAGCAGTTTAGGGGGGGACTATGGCTACACCTTC. Translation: CASSLGGDYGYTF. The rearrangement uses TRBV27 and TRBJ1-2, with D perhaps TRBD1 (5 bases). Germline values: CDR1 MNHEY, CDR2 SMNVEV (reference sequence). This CDR3 has 13 amino acids. Between the trimmed V and J ends, which lost 2 bases and 3 bases, there was a span of 7 bases.

V and J are TRBV6-5 and TRBJ1-5; no firm D call. CDR3 length: 13 amino acids. The ends were cut back, 5 bases at V and 3 bases at J, with 8 bases in the middle. Germline-derived CDR1 and CDR2 are MNHEY and SVGAGI. CDR3: CASSTYPNQPQHF. For the CDR3, the DNA is TGTGCCAGCAGTACCTACCCCAATCAGCCCCAGCATTTT.